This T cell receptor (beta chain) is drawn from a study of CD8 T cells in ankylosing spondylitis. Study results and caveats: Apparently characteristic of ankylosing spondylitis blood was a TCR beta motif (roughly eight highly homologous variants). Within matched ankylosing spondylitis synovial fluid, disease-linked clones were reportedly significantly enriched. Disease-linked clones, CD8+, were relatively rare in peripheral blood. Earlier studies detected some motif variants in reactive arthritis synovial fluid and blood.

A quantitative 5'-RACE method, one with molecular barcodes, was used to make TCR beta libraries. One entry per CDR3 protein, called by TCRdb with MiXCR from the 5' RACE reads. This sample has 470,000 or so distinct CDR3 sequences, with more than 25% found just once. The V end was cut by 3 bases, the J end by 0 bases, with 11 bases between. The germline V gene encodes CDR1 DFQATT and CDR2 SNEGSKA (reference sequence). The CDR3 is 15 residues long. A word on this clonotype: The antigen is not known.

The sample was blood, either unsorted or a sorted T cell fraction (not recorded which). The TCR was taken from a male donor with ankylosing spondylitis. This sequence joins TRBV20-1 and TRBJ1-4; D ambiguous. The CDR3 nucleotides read TGCAGTGCTAGTTCCTTCGGGTCAACTAATGAAAAACTGTTTTTT. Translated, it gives CSASSFGSTNEKLFF.